The sequence of this TCR beta chain was determined in a study of T-cell memory formation after mild COVID-19. Details on this clonotype: Its target is not known.

MiXCR, applied by TCRdb to the 5' RACE reads, yields one record per CDR3 protein. The table records 550,000 to 700,000 distinct CDR3 sequences, roughly 17% of them present only once. Study-wide results and caveats: CD4/CD8 balance held among clones contracting day 15 to 85, and later expanders leaned CD4+. Proof of SARS-CoV-2 specificity was absent for the second-wave clones that crested on day 37.

CDR1 is MGHRA, CDR2 YSYEKL, per germline. The V and J ends lost 1 base and 5 bases respectively, with 11 bases between them. The CDR3 has 15 residues. The sample was PBMCs or a T cell subset sorted from them (not recorded which). The receptor comes from an adult woman who had mild COVID-19 (a few samples of this study predate the infection). Cell type and time point are not known. J is TRBJ2-2 and V is TRBV4-1; TRBD2 might be the D (6 bases). The CDR3 sequence: CASSQAGTLTGELFF. DNA of the CDR3: TGCGCCAGCAGCCAAGCCGGGACTCTTACCGGGGAGCTGTTTTTT.